The 4 T cell receptor beta chains below come from one sample, sequenced in a study of cytomegalovirus exposure and HLA in healthy donors (TCRdb year 2017). Libraries were built with the immunoSEQ multiplex PCR assay. A mixture of 60 forward primers for TCR Vbeta segments and 13 reverse primers for TCR Jbeta segments was used in the multiplex PCR. Drawn from immuneACCESS, this table holds only the in-frame rearrangements with V and J called that TCRdb kept. Clones are partly lost; checked studies trace under half to an unresolved V gene and leave the rest unexplained. Counted in this sample were approximately 120,000 clones; roughly three quarters of them appeared once. In total, the top ten clones hold roughly a tenth of the sample. Sequencing used PBMCs. The receptor source for this set is a man aged 25-45 years in good health and CMV-seropositive.

The CDR3 DNA sequence: TGCAGTGCTAATAACCCCCAGGTCGAAACCTTC. This sequence encodes CSANNPQVETF. V gene TRBV20-1 combines with J gene TRBJ1-2; D is unclear. CDR3 length: 11 amino acids. Germline V gene sequence: CDR1 DFQATT, CDR2 SNEGSKA (reference sequence). Trimming removed 4 bases from V and 14 bases from J, with 17 bases in between.

The chain combines TRBV7-9 with TRBJ1-4; TRBD1 might be the D (5 bases). This CDR3 has 13 amino acids. Trimming took off 5 bases at V and 8 bases at J, with 12 bases between the two ends. The germline gives CDR1 SEHNR, CDR2 FQNEAQ (reference sequence). The CDR3 DNA is TGTGCCAGCAGCCTCGGAGGGGTAGAAAAACTGTTTTTT. Translation: CASSLGGVEKLFF. The complete variable domain, with remaining parts taken from reference TRBV7-9 and TRBJ1-4, reads DTGVSQNPRHKITKRGQNVTFRCDPISEHNRLYWYRQTLGQGPEFLTYFQNEAQLEKSRLLSDRFSAERPKGSFSTLEIQRTEQGDSAMYLCASSLGGVEKLFFGSGTQLSVL.

The rearrangement joins TRBV9 to TRBJ1-2; 7 bases align to TRBD1. From germline, CDR1 is SGDLS and CDR2 YYNGEE. V lost 3 bases to trimming and J lost 4 bases; unmatched junction nucleotides: 9. The CDR3 contains 15 residues. Written as DNA, the CDR3 is TGTGCCAGCAGCGCGCCACAGGGGTCGAGCTATGGCTACACCTTC. It yields the protein CASSAPQGSSYGYTF.

The genes are TRBV4-3 and TRBJ2-5; 10 bases match TRBD2. This CDR3 has 17 amino acids. V gave up 3 bases and J gave up 5 bases; unmatched junction bases: 12. Per the germline V gene, CDR1 is LGHNA and CDR2 is YSLEER. CDR3 sequence reads: CASSQSRTSGTRETQYF. The CDR3 DNA reads as TGCGCCAGCAGCCAGTCCCGGACTAGCGGCACCAGGGAGACCCAGTACTTC.